The count of the clone carrying this T cell receptor (beta chain) is one. Its antigen is currently unknown. This sample is part of a study of circulating and synovial CD4+ cells in juvenile arthritis. Profiled with immunoSEQ multiplex PCR; TCRdb holds only in-frame clones, not every one. Here the sample spans fewer than 35,000 clones, 95% to 96% being singletons. Whole-study results and caveats: T cell genome counts differed by at least an order of magnitude between CPL and CD4 samples. The pathogenic-like versus bulk T cell difference escaped Vbeta family analysis. Compared with bulk blood, circulating pathogenic-like lymphocytes shared substantially more CDR3 sequences with synovial T cells.

The CDR3 consists of 16 residues. Germline loops: CDR1 MNHNS, CDR2 SASEGT. V lost 2 bases, J lost 3 bases, and 8 bases stayed unmatched. The sequencing sample was made of CD4+ T cells from blood. The chain combines TRBV6-1 with TRBJ1-1, with TRBD1 identical over 8 bases. This TCR was sampled from a human donor with juvenile idiopathic arthritis. The DNA of the CDR3 is TGTGCCAGCAGTGAAATGCGGACAGGGAAGGACACTGAAGCTTTCTTT. Amino acid sequence: CASSEMRTGKDTEAFF.